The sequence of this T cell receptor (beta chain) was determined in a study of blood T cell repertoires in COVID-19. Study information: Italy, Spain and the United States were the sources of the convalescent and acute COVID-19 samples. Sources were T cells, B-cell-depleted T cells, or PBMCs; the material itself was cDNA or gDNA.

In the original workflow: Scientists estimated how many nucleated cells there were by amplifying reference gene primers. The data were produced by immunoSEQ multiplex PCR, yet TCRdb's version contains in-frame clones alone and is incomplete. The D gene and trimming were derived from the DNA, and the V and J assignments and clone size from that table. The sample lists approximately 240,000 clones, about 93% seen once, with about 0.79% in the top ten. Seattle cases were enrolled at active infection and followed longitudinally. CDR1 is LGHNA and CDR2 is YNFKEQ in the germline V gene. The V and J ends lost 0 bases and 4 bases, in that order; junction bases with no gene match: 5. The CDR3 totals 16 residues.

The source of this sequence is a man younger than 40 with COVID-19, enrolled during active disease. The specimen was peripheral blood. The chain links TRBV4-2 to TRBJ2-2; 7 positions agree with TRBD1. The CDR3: CASSQDLQGSTGELFF. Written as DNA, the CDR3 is TGTGCCAGCAGCCAAGATCTACAGGGGAGCACCGGGGAGCTGTTTTTT.